The clone carrying this T cell receptor (beta chain) was counted between two and nine times. The data derive from a study of blood T cell repertoires in COVID-19. Study context: Nucleic acid was either cDNA or gDNA, and it came from T cells, B-cell-depleted T cells, or PBMCs.

Losses at the gene ends were 1 base for V and 4 bases for J; bases not matched to a gene: 10. The CDR3 is 17 residues long. Germline lookup yields CDR1 SNHLY and CDR2 FYNNEI. In the original workflow: Reference gene primer amplification gave estimated nucleated cell counts. Only in-frame clones appear in the TCRdb table, and some are missing; sequencing was by immunoSEQ multiplex PCR. That table is the source of V, J and clone size, and D and trimming were worked out from the DNA. The repertoire holds about 35,000 clones, with about four fifths as singletons. This clonotype was obtained from a man older than 75 with acute or convalescent COVID-19. The sample consisted of peripheral blood. The chain links TRBV2 to TRBJ1-5, with 7 nucleotides matching TRBD1. The CDR3 sequence: CASSEGQGIFSNQPQHF. For the CDR3, the DNA is TGTGCCAGCAGTGAAGGACAGGGCATATTCTCGAATCAGCCCCAGCATTTT.